Sequencing of this T cell receptor (beta chain) was carried out in a study of cytomegalovirus exposure and HLA in healthy donors. Concerning this clone: Its antigen is unidentified.

The CDR3 has 11 amino acids. In germline, CDR1 is SQVTM, CDR2 ANQGSEA. Germline trimming cut 4 bases from V and 7 bases from J; bases unmatched to any gene: 3. In nominal health when sampled, donors likely had unrecorded immune exposures nonetheless. Researchers ran the PCR with 60 Vbeta and 13 Jbeta primers. The assay was immunoSEQ multiplex PCR, and TCRdb's table has in-frame clones only and misses some. In the table there are about 100,000 clones, around four fifths of which are singletons. General study findings and limits: In a later analysis, TCR beta V- and J-gene trimming showed a link to a missense DCLRE1C variant.

Sequenced input: PBMCs. The rearrangement links TRBV29-1 to TRBJ1-2; 7 positions agree with TRBD1. This TCR was recovered from a man between 50 and 59 years old in good health and CMV-seropositive. Written as DNA, the CDR3 is TGCAGCGTTGCGGCAGGGGGTGGCTACACCTTC. It translates to CSVAAGGGYTF.